The T cell receptor (beta chain) described here comes from a study of TIL therapy for anti-PD-1-resistant metastatic lung cancer. This clone was observed once. The sample's time point: pre-treatment sample, taken before nivolumab and TIL therapy. Most excised metastases sampled were pleural nodules or supraclavicular lymph nodes. CDR3 length equals 14 residues. Germline CDR1 reads SGHDN; CDR2 reads FVKESK. J lost 5 bases, V lost 10 bases, and 7 bases had no gene match. The libraries were made with immunoSEQ v3. TCRdb keeps only in-frame clones here, not all; method: immunoSEQ multiplex PCR. The table includes some 90,000 clones, about 71% detected once.

The source is a person between 30 and 79 years old with non-small cell lung cancer. Sequencing used tumor tissue, obtained at baseline. The chain carries TRBV14 and TRBJ2-5; TRBD2 matches 13 bases. CDR3 residues: CANRTSGSHETQYF. CDR3 bases: TGTGCCAACCGGACTAGCGGGAGTCACGAGACCCAGTACTTC.